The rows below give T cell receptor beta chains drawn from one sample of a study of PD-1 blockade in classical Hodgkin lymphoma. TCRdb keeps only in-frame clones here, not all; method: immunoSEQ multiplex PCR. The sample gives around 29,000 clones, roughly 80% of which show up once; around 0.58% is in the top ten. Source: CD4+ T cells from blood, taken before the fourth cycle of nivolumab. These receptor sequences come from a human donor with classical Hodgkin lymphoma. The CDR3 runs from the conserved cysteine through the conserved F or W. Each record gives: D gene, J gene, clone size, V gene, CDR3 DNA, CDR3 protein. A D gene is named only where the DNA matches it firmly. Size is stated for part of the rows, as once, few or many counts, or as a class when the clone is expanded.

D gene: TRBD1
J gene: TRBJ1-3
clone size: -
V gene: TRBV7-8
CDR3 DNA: TGTGCCAGCAGCTCCGCAGGGGGTTTGGGAAACACCATATATTTT
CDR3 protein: CASSSAGGLGNTIYF

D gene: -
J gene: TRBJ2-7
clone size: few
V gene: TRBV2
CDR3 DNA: TGTGCCAGCACAGGGCCGAGTTTCTACGAGCAGTACTTC
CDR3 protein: CASTGPSFYEQYF

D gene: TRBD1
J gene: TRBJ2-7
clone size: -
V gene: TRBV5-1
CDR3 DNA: TGCGCCAGCAGCTTCGCAGGGGGCCCATTTGACGAGCAGTACTTC
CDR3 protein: CASSFAGGPFDEQYF

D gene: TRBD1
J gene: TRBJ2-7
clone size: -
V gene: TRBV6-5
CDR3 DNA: TGTGCCAGCAGCTCCTACCGGGACAGCTCCTACGAGCAGTACTTC
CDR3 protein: CASSSYRDSSYEQYF

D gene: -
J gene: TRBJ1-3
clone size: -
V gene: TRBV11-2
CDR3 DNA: TGTGCCAGCGTCGAGACTGGGAGAAACACCATATATTTT
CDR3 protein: CASVETGRNTIYF

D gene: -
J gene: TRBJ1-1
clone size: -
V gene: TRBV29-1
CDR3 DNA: TGCAGCGCTCGCGTGGGGGGCACTGAAGCTTTCTTT
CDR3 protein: CSARVGGTEAFF

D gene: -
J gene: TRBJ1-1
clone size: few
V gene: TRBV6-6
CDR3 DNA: TGTGCCAGCAGTTACCCCCCCCTCAGCGGTGGAACTGAAGCTTTCTTT
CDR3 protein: CASSYPPLSGGTEAFF

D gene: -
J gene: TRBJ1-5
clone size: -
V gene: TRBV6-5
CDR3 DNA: TGTGCCAGCGTCTTAAGCGGCAATCAGCCCCAGCATTTT
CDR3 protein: CASVLSGNQPQHF

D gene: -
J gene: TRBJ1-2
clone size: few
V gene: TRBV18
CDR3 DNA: TGTGCCAGCTCACCAGGGAAAAACTATGGCTACACCTTC
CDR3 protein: CASSPGKNYGYTF

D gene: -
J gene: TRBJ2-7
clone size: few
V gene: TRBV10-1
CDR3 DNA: TGCGCCAGCAGGGGCTCAGGGGTCGGCGAGCAGTACTTC
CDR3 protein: CASRGSGVGEQYF

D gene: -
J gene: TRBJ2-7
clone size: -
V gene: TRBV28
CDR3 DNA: TGTGCCAGCACCCCCGGGGGTTACACCTACGAGCAGTACTTC
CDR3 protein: CASTPGGYTYEQYF

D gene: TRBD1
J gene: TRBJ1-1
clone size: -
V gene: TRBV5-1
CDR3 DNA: TGCGCCAGCAGCCTAGAGACAAAAAAGGGACAGAATACTGAAGCTTTCTTT
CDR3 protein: CASSLETKKGQNTEAFF

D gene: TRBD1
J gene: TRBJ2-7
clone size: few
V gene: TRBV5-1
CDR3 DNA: TGCGCCAGCAGCCCGCAGAATAGCTCGGGACAGGCCGCCTACGAGCAGTACTTC
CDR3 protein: CASSPQNSSGQAAYEQYF

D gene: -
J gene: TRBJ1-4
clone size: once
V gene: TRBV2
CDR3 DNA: TGTGCCAGCAGTGAAGGCGGCCCAGCTAATGAAAAACTGTTTTTT
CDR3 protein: CASSEGGPANEKLFF

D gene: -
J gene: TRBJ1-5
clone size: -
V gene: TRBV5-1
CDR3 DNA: TGCGCCAGCAGCTTGTTTCCGGGACAAAGCAATCAGCCCCAGCATTTT
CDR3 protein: CASSLFPGQSNQPQHF

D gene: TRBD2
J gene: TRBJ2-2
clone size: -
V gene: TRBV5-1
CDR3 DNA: TGCGCCAGCAGCGCCGGGACTAGCGGGGAGAACACCGGGGAGCTGTTTTTT
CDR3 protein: CASSAGTSGENTGELFF

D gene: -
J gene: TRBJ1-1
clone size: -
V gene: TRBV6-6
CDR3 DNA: TGTGCCAGCAGTTACGTGGCCGGGACTGGGTTTGAAGCTTTCTTT
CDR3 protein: CASSYVAGTGFEAFF

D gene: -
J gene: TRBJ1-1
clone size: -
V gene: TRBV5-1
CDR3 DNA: TGCGCCAGCAGCTTGGGGGCACAGGAAGCTTTCTTT
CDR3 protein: CASSLGAQEAFF

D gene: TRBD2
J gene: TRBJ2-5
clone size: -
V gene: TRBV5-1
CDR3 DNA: TGCGCCAGCAGCTCTAGCGGGGTAGAGACCCAGTACTTC
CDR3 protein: CASSSSGVETQYF

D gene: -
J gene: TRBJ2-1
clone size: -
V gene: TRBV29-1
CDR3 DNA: TGCAGCGTTGTCTCGTTAGGAGGGGACAGTTACAATGAGCAGTTCTTC
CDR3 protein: CSVVSLGGDSYNEQFF

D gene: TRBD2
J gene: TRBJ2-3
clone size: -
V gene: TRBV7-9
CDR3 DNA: TGTGCCAGCAGCCCGAGCGGGGGCACAGATACGCAGTATTTT
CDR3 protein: CASSPSGGTDTQYF

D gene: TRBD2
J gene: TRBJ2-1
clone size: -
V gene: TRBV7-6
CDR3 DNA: TGTGCCAGCAGCTTAGGTGGTAGCGGGGGGTTTAATGAGCAGTTCTTC
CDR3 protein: CASSLGGSGGFNEQFF

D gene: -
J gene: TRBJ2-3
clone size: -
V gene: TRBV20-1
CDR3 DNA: TGCAGTGCTCCAAAGACAGATACGCAGTATTTT
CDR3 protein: CSAPKTDTQYF

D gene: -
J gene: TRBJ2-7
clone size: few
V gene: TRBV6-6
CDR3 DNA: TGTGCCAGCCTCGAACCCTACTCCTACGAGCAGTACTTC
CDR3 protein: CASLEPYSYEQYF

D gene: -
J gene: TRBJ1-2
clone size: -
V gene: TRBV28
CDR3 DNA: TGTGCCAGCGGCGACAGGCTACGAAATGGCTACACCTTC
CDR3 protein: CASGDRLRNGYTF

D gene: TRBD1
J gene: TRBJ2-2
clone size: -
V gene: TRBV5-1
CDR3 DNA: TGCGCCAGCAGCTTTACAGGGGAACGCACCGGGGAGCTGTTTTTT
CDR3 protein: CASSFTGERTGELFF

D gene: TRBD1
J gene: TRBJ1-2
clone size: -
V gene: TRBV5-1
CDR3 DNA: TGCGCCAGCAGCGCGGGGACAGGGGGTGGCTACACCTTC
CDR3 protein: CASSAGTGGGYTF